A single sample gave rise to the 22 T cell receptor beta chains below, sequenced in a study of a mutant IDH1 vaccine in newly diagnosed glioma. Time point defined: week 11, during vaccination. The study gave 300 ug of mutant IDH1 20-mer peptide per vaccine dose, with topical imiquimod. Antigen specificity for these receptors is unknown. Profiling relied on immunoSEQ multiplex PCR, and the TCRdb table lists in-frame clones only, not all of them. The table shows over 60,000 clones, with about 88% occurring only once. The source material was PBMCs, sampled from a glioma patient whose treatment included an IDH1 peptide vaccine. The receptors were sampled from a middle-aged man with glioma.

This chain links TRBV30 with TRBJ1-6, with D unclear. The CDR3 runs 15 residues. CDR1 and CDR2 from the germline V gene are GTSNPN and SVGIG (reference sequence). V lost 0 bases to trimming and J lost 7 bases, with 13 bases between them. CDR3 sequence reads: CAWSVLSQRNSPLHF. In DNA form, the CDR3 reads TGTGCCTGGAGTGTCCTTAGTCAACGGAATTCACCCCTCCACTTT.

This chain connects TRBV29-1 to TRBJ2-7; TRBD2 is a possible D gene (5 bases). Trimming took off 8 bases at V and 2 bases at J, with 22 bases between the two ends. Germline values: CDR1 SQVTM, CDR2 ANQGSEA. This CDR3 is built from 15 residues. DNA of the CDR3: TGCAGCCCCAGGTGGGAGTTTTCCCTCACCTACGAGCAGTACGTC. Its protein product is CSPRWEFSLTYEQYV.

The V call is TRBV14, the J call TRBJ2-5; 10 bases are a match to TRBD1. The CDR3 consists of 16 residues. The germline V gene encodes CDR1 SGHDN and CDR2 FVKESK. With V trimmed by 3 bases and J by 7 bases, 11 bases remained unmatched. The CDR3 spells CASSHRSGTGERTQYF. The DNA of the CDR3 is TGTGCCAGCAGCCATCGTTCCGGGACAGGGGAAAGGACCCAGTACTTC.

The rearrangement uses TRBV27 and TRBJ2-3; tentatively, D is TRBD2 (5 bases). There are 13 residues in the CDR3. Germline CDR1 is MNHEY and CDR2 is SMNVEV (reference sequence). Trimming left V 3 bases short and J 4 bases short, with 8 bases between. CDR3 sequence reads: CASSFRGSDTQYF. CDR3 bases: TGTGCCAGCAGTTTCCGGGGATCAGATACGCAGTATTTT.

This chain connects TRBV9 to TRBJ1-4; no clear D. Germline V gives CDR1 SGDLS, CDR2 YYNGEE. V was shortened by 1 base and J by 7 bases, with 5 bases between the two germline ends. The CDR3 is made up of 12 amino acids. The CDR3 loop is CASSVSGEKLFF. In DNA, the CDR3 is TGTGCCAGCAGCGTAAGTGGTGAAAAACTGTTTTTT.

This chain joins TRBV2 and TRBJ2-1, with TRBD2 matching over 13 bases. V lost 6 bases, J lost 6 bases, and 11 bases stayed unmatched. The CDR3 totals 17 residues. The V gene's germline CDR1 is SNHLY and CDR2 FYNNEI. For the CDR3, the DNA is TGTGCCAGCAGAGGAGGACTAGCGGGGGAACGAGGCAATGAGCAGTTCTTC. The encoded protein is CASRGGLAGERGNEQFF. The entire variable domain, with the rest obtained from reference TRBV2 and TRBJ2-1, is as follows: EPEVTQTPSHQVTQMGQEVILRCVPISNHLYFYWYRQILGQKVEFLVSFYNNEISEKSEIFDDQFSVERPDGSNFTLKIRSTKLEDSAMYFCASRGGLAGERGNEQFFGPGTRLTVL.

DNA of the CDR3: TGTGCCAGCAGCTCGAGGACAGGGGGGATATCAGTAGAGACCCAGTACTTC. It encodes CASSSRTGGISVETQYF. The chain is built from TRBV7-8 and TRBJ2-5; 10 bases agree with TRBD1. Germline CDR1 reads SGHVS; CDR2 reads FQNEAQ. This CDR3 region has 17 residues. V shed 4 bases, J shed 4 bases, and the junction held 12 bases outside the gene matches.

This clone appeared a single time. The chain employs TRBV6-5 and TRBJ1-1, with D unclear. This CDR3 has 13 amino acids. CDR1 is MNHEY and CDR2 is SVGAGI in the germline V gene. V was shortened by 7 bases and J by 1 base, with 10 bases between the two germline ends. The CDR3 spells CASKKASNTEAFF. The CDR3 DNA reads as TGTGCCAGCAAGAAAGCTTCGAACACTGAAGCTTTCTTT.

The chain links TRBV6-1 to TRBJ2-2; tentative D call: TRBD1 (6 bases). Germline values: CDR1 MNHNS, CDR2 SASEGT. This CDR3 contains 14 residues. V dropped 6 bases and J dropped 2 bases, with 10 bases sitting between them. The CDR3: CASRRDINTGELFF. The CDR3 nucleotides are TGTGCCAGCAGACGGGACATTAACACCGGGGAGCTGTTTTTT.

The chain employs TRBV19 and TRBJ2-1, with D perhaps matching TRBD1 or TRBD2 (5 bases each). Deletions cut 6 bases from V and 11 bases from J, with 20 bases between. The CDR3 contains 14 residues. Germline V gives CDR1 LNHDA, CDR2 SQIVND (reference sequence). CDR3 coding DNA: TGTGCCAGTAGCATGGATCCCGGAAAGGGACAGCAGTTCTTC. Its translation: CASSMDPGKGQQFF.

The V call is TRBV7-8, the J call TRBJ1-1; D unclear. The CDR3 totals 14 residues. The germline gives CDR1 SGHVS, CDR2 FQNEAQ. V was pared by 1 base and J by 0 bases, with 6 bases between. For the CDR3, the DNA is TGTGCCAGCAGCTTAGGCGCGGTGAACACTGAAGCTTTCTTT. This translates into CASSLGAVNTEAFF.

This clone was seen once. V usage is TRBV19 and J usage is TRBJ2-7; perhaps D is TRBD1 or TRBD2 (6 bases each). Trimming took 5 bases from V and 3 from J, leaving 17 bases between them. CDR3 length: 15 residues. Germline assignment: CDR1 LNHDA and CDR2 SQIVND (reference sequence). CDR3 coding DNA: TGTGCCAGTAGTCCCTCAGGAGGGGGGTACTACGAGCAGTACTTC. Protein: CASSPSGGGYYEQYF.

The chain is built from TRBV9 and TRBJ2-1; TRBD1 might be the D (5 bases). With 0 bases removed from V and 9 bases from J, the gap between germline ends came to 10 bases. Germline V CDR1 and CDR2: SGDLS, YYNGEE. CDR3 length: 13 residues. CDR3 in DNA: TGTGCCAGCAGCGTAGAGGGGTTGGGTGAGCAGTTCTTC. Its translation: CASSVEGLGEQFF. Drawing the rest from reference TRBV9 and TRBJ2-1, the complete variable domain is DSGVTQTPKHLITATGQRVTLRCSPRSGDLSVYWYQQSLDQGLQFLIQYYNGEERAKGNILERFSAQQFPDLHSELNLSSLELGDSALYFCASSVEGLGEQFFGPGTRLTVL.

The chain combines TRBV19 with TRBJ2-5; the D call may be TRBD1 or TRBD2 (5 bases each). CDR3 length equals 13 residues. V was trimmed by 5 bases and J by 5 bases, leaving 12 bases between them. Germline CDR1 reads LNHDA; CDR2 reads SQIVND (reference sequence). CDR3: CASSDSRGETQYF. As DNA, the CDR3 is TGTGCCAGTAGTGACAGCCGAGGGGAGACCCAGTACTTC.

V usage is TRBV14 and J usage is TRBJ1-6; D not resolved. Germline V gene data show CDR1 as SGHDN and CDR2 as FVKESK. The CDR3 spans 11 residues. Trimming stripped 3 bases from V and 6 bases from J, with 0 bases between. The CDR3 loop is CASSHNSPLHF. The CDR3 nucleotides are TGTGCCAGCAGCCATAATTCACCCCTCCACTTT.

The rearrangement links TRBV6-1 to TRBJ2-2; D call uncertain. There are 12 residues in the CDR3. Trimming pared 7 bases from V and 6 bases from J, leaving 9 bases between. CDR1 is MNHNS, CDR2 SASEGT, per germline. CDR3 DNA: TGTGCCAGCACCGGGTTCCCCGGGGAGCTGTTTTTT. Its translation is CASTGFPGELFF.

This CDR3 reads CASSGGQGAVYEQYV. The DNA of the CDR3 is TGTGCCAGCAGTGGAGGACAGGGGGCGGTCTACGAGCAGTACGTC. The J gene is TRBJ2-7, the V gene TRBV2; 11 bases are a match to TRBD1. The CDR3 extends over 15 amino acids. Germline CDR1 and CDR2: SNHLY and FYNNEI. Losses at the gene ends were 4 bases for V and 3 bases for J; bases not matched to a gene: 5.

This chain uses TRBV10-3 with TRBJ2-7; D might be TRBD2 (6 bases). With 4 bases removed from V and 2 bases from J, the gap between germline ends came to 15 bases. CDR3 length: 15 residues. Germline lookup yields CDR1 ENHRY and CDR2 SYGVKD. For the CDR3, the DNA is TGTGCCATCAGTGTTTCCCCGGGAGTCGCCTACGAGCAGTACTTC. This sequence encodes CAISVSPGVAYEQYF.

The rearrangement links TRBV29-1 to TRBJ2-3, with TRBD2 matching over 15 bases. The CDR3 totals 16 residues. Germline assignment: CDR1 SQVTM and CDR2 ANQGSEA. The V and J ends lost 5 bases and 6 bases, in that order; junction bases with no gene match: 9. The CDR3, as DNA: TGCAGCGTTCGCACGACGGGGACTAGCGGGAGGGATACGCAGTATTTT. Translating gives CSVRTTGTSGRDTQYF.

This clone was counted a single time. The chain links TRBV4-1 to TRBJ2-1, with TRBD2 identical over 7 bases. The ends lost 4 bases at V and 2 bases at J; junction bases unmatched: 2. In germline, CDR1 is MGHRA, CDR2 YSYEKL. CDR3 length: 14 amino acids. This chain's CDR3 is CASSLGGTYNEQFF. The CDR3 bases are TGCGCCAGCAGCCTGGGGGGGACCTACAATGAGCAGTTCTTC.

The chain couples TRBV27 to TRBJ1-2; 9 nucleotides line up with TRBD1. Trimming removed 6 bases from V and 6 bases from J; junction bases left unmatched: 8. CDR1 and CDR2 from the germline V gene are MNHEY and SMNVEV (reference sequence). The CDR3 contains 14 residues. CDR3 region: CASRDRGRGNGYTF. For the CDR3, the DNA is TGTGCCAGCAGGGACAGGGGAAGGGGGAATGGCTACACCTTC.

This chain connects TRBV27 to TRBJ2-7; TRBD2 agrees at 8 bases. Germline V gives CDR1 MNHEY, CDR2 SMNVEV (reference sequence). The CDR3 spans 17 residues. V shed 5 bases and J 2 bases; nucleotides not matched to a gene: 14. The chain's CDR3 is CASSIKGEREIPYEQYF. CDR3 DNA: TGTGCCAGCAGTATTAAGGGGGAGCGGGAGATCCCCTACGAGCAGTACTTC.